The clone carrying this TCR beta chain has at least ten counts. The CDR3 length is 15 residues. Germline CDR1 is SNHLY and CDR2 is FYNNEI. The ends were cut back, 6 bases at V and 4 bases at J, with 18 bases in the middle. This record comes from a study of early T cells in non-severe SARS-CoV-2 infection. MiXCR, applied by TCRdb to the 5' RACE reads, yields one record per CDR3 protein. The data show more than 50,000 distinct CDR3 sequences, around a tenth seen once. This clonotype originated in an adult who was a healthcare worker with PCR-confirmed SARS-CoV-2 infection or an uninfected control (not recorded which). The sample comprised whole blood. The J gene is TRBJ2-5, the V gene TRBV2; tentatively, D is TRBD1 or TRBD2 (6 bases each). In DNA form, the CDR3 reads TGTGCCAGCAGCTCCGAGGGGGGTCGGCGAGAGACCCAGTACTTC. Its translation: CASSSEGGRRETQYF.